These T cell receptor beta chains were read from a single sample in a study of cytomegalovirus exposure and HLA in healthy donors. Some clones are missing from TCRdb's copy, which holds only in-frame ones; the method was immunoSEQ multiplex PCR. The sample has under 400,000 clones, 80% to 90% seen once. Sequencing was carried out using PBMCs. Receptors originate from a young woman in good health and CMV-seronegative. CDR3s include the opening cysteine and the closing phenylalanine or tryptophan. The order of the fields is D gene, J gene, clone size, V gene, CDR3 DNA, CDR3 protein. D genes are given only for firm matches. Clone size, where shown, is once, few, many, or a class for clones that have expanded.

D gene: TRBD1
J gene: TRBJ2-1
clone size: NA
V gene: TRBV9
CDR3 DNA: TGTGCCAGCAGCCTAATTATATGGGGGACAGACTACAATGAGCAGTTCTTC
CDR3 protein: CASSLIIWGTDYNEQFF

D gene: NA
J gene: TRBJ1-4
clone size: NA
V gene: TRBV25-1
CDR3 DNA: TGTGCCAGCAGTGCGGGGAGATCTAATGAAAAACTGTTTTTT
CDR3 protein: CASSAGRSNEKLFF

D gene: NA
J gene: TRBJ1-2
clone size: NA
V gene: TRBV29-1
CDR3 DNA: TGCAGCGTTGAAGATCTGGGGGGGAACTATGGCTACACCTTC
CDR3 protein: CSVEDLGGNYGYTF

D gene: NA
J gene: TRBJ1-3
clone size: NA
V gene: TRBV10-3
CDR3 DNA: TGTGCCTCACGGCAGGACAAACGCTCTGGAAACACCATATATTTT
CDR3 protein: CASRQDKRSGNTIYF

D gene: NA
J gene: TRBJ2-5
clone size: NA
V gene: TRBV5-5
CDR3 DNA: TGTGCCAGCAGCTTGGAGGGAGAGGGCCAGACCCAGTACTTC
CDR3 protein: CASSLEGEGQTQYF

D gene: TRBD1
J gene: TRBJ2-7
clone size: NA
V gene: TRBV28
CDR3 DNA: TGTGCCAGCAGCGGACAGGGAGGTGTCTACGAGCAGTACTTC
CDR3 protein: CASSGQGGVYEQYF

D gene: NA
J gene: TRBJ1-5
clone size: NA
V gene: TRBV6-1
CDR3 DNA: TGTGCCAGCAGTGAAGTGGGAGGGGGAGGGGGCAATCAGCCCCAGCATTTT
CDR3 protein: CASSEVGGGGGNQPQHF

D gene: NA
J gene: TRBJ1-2
clone size: NA
V gene: TRBV28
CDR3 DNA: TGTGCCAGCAGCCGACCTCACAGGGTCAGCGGCTACACCTTC
CDR3 protein: CASSRPHRVSGYTF

D gene: NA
J gene: TRBJ2-7
clone size: few
V gene: TRBV19
CDR3 DNA: TGTGCCAGTCCGCGGCGACACTTC
CDR3 protein: CASPRRHF

D gene: TRBD1
J gene: TRBJ2-5
clone size: few
V gene: TRBV25-1
CDR3 DNA: TGTGCCAGCAGTGAGCAGGGTATGACAGGGTTGGAGGAGACCCAGTACTTC
CDR3 protein: CASSEQGMTGLEETQYF

D gene: NA
J gene: TRBJ2-5
clone size: NA
V gene: TRBV15
CDR3 DNA: TGTGCCACCAGCAGAGATAAGGGGCGTCAAGAGACCCAGTACTTC
CDR3 protein: CATSRDKGRQETQYF

D gene: TRBD1
J gene: TRBJ2-5
clone size: NA
V gene: TRBV27
CDR3 DNA: TGTGCCAGCAGACGTGACCTCGGGACAGGACAAGAGACCCAGTACTTC
CDR3 protein: CASRRDLGTGQETQYF

D gene: NA
J gene: TRBJ2-1
clone size: NA
V gene: TRBV28
CDR3 DNA: TGTGCCAGCAGTTTGGAGACGGGAGTGGAGCAGTTCTTC
CDR3 protein: CASSLETGVEQFF

D gene: NA
J gene: TRBJ2-2
clone size: NA
V gene: TRBV29-1
CDR3 DNA: TGCAGCGTGTGGAGGGCCGGGGAGCTGTTTTTT
CDR3 protein: CSVWRAGELFF

D gene: TRBD1
J gene: TRBJ2-1
clone size: NA
V gene: TRBV7-9
CDR3 DNA: TGTGCCAGCAGCACTGGACAGGGGGAGCAGTTCTTC
CDR3 protein: CASSTGQGEQFF

D gene: NA
J gene: TRBJ2-2
clone size: many
V gene: TRBV27
CDR3 DNA: TGTGCCAGCCGTAAGACAGGCGGGACCGGGGAGCTGTTTTTT
CDR3 protein: CASRKTGGTGELFF

D gene: NA
J gene: TRBJ2-2
clone size: few
V gene: TRBV10-1
CDR3 DNA: TGCGCCAGCAGTGAGTCGACGGGATACACCGGGGAGCTGTTTTTT
CDR3 protein: CASSESTGYTGELFF

D gene: NA
J gene: TRBJ2-3
clone size: NA
V gene: TRBV7-6
CDR3 DNA: TGTGCCAGCAGCTTAGCTCCGGGATCAACAGATACGCAGTATTTT
CDR3 protein: CASSLAPGSTDTQYF

D gene: NA
J gene: TRBJ2-3
clone size: NA
V gene: TRBV4-1
CDR3 DNA: TGCGCCAGCAGCCACGGGGGCCTAGCGGCTTTGGCGCAGTATTTT
CDR3 protein: CASSHGGLAALAQYF

D gene: TRBD1
J gene: TRBJ2-5
clone size: NA
V gene: TRBV11-1
CDR3 DNA: TGTGCCAGCAGCGGGACAGGGGGGTACCAAGAGACCCAGTACTTC
CDR3 protein: CASSGTGGYQETQYF

D gene: TRBD2
J gene: TRBJ2-2
clone size: NA
V gene: TRBV18
CDR3 DNA: TGTGCCAGCTCACTCACTAGCGGGGCGAACACCGGGGAGCTGTTTTTT
CDR3 protein: CASSLTSGANTGELFF

D gene: TRBD1
J gene: TRBJ1-2
clone size: NA
V gene: TRBV4-2
CDR3 DNA: TGTGCCAGCAGCCACCAGGGACAGGGAGGCTATGGCTACACCTTC
CDR3 protein: CASSHQGQGGYGYTF

D gene: TRBD1
J gene: TRBJ1-1
clone size: NA
V gene: TRBV6-5
CDR3 DNA: TGTGCCAGCAGTTTCAACAGGGGAGGTGAAGCTTTCTTT
CDR3 protein: CASSFNRGGEAFF

D gene: NA
J gene: TRBJ1-2
clone size: once
V gene: TRBV5-1
CDR3 DNA: TGCGCCAGCAGCCTTAAAGAACCGAGCTATGGCTACACCTTC
CDR3 protein: CASSLKEPSYGYTF

D gene: NA
J gene: TRBJ1-1
clone size: NA
V gene: TRBV7-9
CDR3 DNA: TGTGCCAGCAGCCAAACCGGACGGGAGGGAAATAACACTGAAGCTTTCTTT
CDR3 protein: CASSQTGREGNNTEAFF

D gene: NA
J gene: TRBJ2-1
clone size: NA
V gene: TRBV5-1
CDR3 DNA: TGCGCCAGCAGCTTGGGGACAGCTAATGAGCAGTTCTTC
CDR3 protein: CASSLGTANEQFF

D gene: NA
J gene: TRBJ1-6
clone size: once
V gene: TRBV27
CDR3 DNA: TGTGCCAGCAGTAAGAGCTCCTATAATTCACCCCTCCACTTT
CDR3 protein: CASSKSSYNSPLHF

D gene: TRBD2
J gene: TRBJ2-1
clone size: NA
V gene: TRBV5-1
CDR3 DNA: TGCGCCAGCAGCTTGGAACCTCTCAGCGGGGGGGCTGAGCAGTTCTTC
CDR3 protein: CASSLEPLSGGAEQFF

D gene: NA
J gene: TRBJ2-7
clone size: once
V gene: TRBV30
CDR3 DNA: TGTGCCTGGAGTTCGGGGGACGAGCAGTACTTC
CDR3 protein: CAWSSGDEQYF

D gene: NA
J gene: TRBJ2-2
clone size: NA
V gene: TRBV6-5
CDR3 DNA: TGTGCCAGCAGACTTTCCGGGACTAACACCGGGGAGCTGTTTTTT
CDR3 protein: CASRLSGTNTGELFF

D gene: NA
J gene: TRBJ1-4
clone size: NA
V gene: TRBV5-1
CDR3 DNA: TGCGCCAGCAGCTTGGGCAGGGTCAATCCTAATGAAAAACTGTTTTTT
CDR3 protein: CASSLGRVNPNEKLFF

D gene: TRBD2
J gene: TRBJ2-1
clone size: once
V gene: TRBV6-5
CDR3 DNA: TGTGCCAGCAGTTCCATCACTAGCGGGAGCTCCAATGAGCAGTTCTTC
CDR3 protein: CASSSITSGSSNEQFF

D gene: NA
J gene: TRBJ2-3
clone size: NA
V gene: TRBV14
CDR3 DNA: TGTGCCAGCAGCCAAGACCCAGCAGATACGCAGTATTTT
CDR3 protein: CASSQDPADTQYF

D gene: NA
J gene: TRBJ2-7
clone size: NA
V gene: TRBV27
CDR3 DNA: TGTGCCAGCAGTTTATCGAGGGGAGGTGAGCAGTACTTC
CDR3 protein: CASSLSRGGEQYF

D gene: TRBD2
J gene: TRBJ2-1
clone size: NA
V gene: TRBV7-8
CDR3 DNA: TGTGCCAGCAGCCCCTCCGGGGGACTAGCGGACTACAATGAGCAGTTCTTC
CDR3 protein: CASSPSGGLADYNEQFF

D gene: TRBD1
J gene: TRBJ2-2
clone size: NA
V gene: TRBV6-1
CDR3 DNA: TGTGCCAGCAGGAGACAGGGACAAACCGGGGAGCTGTTTTTT
CDR3 protein: CASRRQGQTGELFF

D gene: NA
J gene: TRBJ2-1
clone size: many
V gene: TRBV2
CDR3 DNA: TGTGCCAGCCAACCTTCCCTAGCGAGCTCCTACAATGAGCAGTTCTTC
CDR3 protein: CASQPSLASSYNEQFF